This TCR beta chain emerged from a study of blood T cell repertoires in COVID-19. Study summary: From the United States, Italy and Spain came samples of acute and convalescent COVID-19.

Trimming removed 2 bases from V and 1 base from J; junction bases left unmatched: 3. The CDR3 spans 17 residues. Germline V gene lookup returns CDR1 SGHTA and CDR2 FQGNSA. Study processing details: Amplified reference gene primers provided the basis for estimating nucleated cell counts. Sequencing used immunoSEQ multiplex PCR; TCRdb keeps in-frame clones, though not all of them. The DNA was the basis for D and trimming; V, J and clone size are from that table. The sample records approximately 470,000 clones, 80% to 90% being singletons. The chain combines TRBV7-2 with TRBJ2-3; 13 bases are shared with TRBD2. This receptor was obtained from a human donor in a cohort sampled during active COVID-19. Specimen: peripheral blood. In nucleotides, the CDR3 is TGTGCCAGCAGCTTACGACTAGCGGGAGGTGGCACAGATACGCAGTATTTT. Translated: CASSLRLAGGGTDTQYF.